Given below is one T cell receptor beta chain in context. The entry originates in a study of shared T cell receptors in the human thymus. Assay used: immunoSEQ multiplex PCR; TCRdb lists only in-frame clones, some missing. This sample yields fewer than 700,000 clones, of which 88% are seen a single time; around 0.0099% belongs to the top ten. Germline V lookup: CDR1 WNHNN, CDR2 SYGVQD (reference sequence). V was trimmed by 0 bases and J by 5 bases, leaving 10 bases between them. The CDR3 has 15 residues. The data also belong to a second study, concerning human thymus T cells. From that report: During corrective heart surgery, resections were taken, and the thymus tissue came from them. Repertoires sampled from thymus and blood appeared biased in V and J gene usage.

The receptor comes from a boy younger than two with a congenital heart defect. The specimen was thymocytes. The chain links TRBV10-1 to TRBJ2-2, with D perhaps matching TRBD2 (5 bases). Written as DNA, the CDR3 is TGCGCCAGCAGTGAGTCCGGGATGCGGACCGGGGAGCTGTTTTTT. Translating it yields CASSESGMRTGELFF.